The entry below describes one T cell receptor (beta chain). The data derive from a study of blood T cell repertoires in COVID-19. This CDR3 contains 15 residues. Deletions cut 4 bases from V and 2 bases from J, with 15 bases between. Per the germline V gene, CDR1 is GTSNPN and CDR2 is SVGIG (reference sequence). In the study's own analysis: Estimated nucleated cell counts came from reference gene primer amplification. The repertoire was sequenced with immunoSEQ multiplex PCR; TCRdb's copy has only in-frame clones and lacks some. The V and J calls and clone size come from that table; D and trimming were worked out from the DNA. The sample has about 130,000 clones; 75% to 85% are singletons.

Source material: peripheral blood. The gene calls are TRBV30 and TRBJ1-3, with D perhaps matching TRBD1 (5 bases). This receptor was obtained from a man in his forties or fifties with active or convalescent COVID-19. The CDR3 region is CAWIPRGVTGNTIYF. CDR3 bases: TGTGCCTGGATCCCACGGGGGGTTACTGGAAACACCATATATTTT.